This T cell receptor beta chain comes out of a study of T cells expressing NK-cell markers. TCRdb reanalyzed the 5' RACE reads, giving one entry per CDR3 protein sequence and no DNA. This sample contains roughly 350,000 distinct CDR3 sequences. Material: blood T cells: a sorted CD56 or NKG2C T cell subset, CD4+ or CD8+ T cells, or bulk PBMC T cells (not recorded which). This clonotype was obtained from a man aged 18 to 70 in good health.

The CDR3: CASSSLGAGGYPDEQYF. The rearrangement uses TRBV7-9 and TRBJ2-7; TCRdb selects TRBD1, and the lack of DNA leaves this call unchecked. The CDR3 length is 17 residues. Germline values: CDR1 SEHNR, CDR2 FQNEAQ (reference sequence).